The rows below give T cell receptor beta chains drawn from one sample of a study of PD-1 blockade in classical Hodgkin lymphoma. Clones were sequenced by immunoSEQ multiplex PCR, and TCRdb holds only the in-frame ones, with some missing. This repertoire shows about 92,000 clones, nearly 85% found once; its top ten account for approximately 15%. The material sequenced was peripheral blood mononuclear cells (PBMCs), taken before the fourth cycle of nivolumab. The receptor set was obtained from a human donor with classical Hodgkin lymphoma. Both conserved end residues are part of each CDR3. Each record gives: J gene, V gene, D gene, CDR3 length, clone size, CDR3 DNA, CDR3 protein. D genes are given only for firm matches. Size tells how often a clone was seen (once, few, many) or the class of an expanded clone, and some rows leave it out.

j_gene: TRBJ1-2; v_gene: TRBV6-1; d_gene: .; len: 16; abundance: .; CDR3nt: TGTGCCAGCAGTGAAACTAGGGTCAATTCTAACTATGGCTACACCTTC; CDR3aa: CASSETRVNSNYGYTF
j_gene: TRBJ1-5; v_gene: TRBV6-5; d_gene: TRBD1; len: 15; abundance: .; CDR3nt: TGTGCCAGCAGCCAGACAGGGGGAGGAAGTGTGCTCCAGCATTTT; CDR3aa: CASSQTGGGSVLQHF
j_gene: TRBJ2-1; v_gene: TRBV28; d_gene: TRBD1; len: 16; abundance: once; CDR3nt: TGTGCCAGCAGTCCTGCCGGACAGGGGGCAAGGAATGAGCAGTTCTTC; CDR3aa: CASSPAGQGARNEQFF
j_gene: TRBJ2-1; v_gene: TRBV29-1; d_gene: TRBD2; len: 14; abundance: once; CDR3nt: TGCAGCGGTCACCCGGGACTAGCGGGAGGTCCCCGGTTCTTC; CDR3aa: CSGHPGLAGGPRFF
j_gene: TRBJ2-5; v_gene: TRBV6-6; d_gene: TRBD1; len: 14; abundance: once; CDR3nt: TGTGCCAGCAGCACTACAGGGGTGGGGGAGACCCAGTACTTC; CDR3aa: CASSTTGVGETQYF
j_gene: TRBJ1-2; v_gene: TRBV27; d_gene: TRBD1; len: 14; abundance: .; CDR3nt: TGTGCCAGCAGCCAGACAGGGGTAGGGGATGGCTACACCTTC; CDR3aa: CASSQTGVGDGYTF
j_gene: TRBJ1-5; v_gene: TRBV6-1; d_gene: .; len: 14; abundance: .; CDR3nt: TGTGCCAGCAGCGTTGGACAGCGCAATCAGCCCCAGCATTTT; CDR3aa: CASSVGQRNQPQHF
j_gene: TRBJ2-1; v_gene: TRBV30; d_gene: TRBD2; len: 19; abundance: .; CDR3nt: TGTGCCTGGAGTGTACACTGGACTAGCGGGAGGGCCTTAGTCAATGAGCAGTTCTTC; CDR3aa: CAWSVHWTSGRALVNEQFF
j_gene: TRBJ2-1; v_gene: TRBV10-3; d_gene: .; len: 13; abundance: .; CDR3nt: TGTGCCGCCTCAGGGGAGGTTTACAATGAGCAGTTCTTC; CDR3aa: CAASGEVYNEQFF
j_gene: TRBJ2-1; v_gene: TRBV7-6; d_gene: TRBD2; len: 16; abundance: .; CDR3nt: TGTGCCAGCAGCCCGATACCTAGCGGTCCCTACAATGAGCAGTTCTTC; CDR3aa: CASSPIPSGPYNEQFF
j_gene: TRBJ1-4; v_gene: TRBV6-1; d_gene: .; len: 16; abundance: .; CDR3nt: TGTGCCAGCAGTGAAAGGGGCGGGACTTCTAATGAAAAACTGTTTTTT; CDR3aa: CASSERGGTSNEKLFF
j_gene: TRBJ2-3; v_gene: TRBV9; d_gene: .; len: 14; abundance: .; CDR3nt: TGTGCCAGCAGCGTAGGGGGGAGCACAGATACGCAGTATTTT; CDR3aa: CASSVGGSTDTQYF
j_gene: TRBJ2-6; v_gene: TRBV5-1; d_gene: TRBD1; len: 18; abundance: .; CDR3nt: TGCGCCAGCAGCTTGGGGGACAGGGGACTCTCTGGGGCCAACGTCCTGACTTTC; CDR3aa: CASSLGDRGLSGANVLTF
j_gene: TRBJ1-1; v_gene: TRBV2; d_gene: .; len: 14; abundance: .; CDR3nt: TGTGCCAGCAGTGAACTCGGACTAAGCACTGAAGCTTTCTTT; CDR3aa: CASSELGLSTEAFF
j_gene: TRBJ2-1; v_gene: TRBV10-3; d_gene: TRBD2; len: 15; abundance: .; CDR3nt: TGTGCCATCAGCCTGTTTGGGAGCGGGGAGCAGGAGCAGTTCTTC; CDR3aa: CAISLFGSGEQEQFF
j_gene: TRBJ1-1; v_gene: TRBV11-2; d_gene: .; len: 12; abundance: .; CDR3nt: TGTGCCAGCAGCTCCATTGGGGTGGAAGCTTTCTTT; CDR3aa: CASSSIGVEAFF
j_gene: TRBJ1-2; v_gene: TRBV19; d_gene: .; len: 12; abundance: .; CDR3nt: TGTGCCGCTGAGACAAGTGGCTATGGCTACACCTTC; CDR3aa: CAAETSGYGYTF
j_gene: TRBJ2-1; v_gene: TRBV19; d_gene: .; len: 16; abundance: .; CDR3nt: TGTGCCAGTAGCCTCGACACGGTACACTCCTACAATGAGCAGTTCTTC; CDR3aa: CASSLDTVHSYNEQFF
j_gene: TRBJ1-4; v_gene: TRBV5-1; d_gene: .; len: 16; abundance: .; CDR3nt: TGCGCCAGCAGCTTGGCCGGGGGAACAACTAATGAAAAACTGTTTTTT; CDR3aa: CASSLAGGTTNEKLFF
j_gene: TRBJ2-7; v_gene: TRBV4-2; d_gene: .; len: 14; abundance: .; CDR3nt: TGTGCCAGCAGCCAAGGGGGGCAGTCCTACGAGCAGTACTTC; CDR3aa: CASSQGGQSYEQYF
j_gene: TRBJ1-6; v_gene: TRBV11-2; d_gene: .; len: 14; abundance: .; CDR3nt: TGTGCCAGCAGCTTAGCAGGGTTCAATTCACCCCTCCACTTT; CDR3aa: CASSLAGFNSPLHF